The rows below give T cell receptor beta chains drawn from one sample of a study of cytomegalovirus exposure and HLA in healthy donors. The method was immunoSEQ multiplex PCR; TCRdb's version includes in-frame clones alone and lacks a portion of them. Here the sample spans around 160,000 clones, more than 80% being singletons. The sequenced sample consisted of PBMCs. These receptors were collected from a woman aged 18 to 35 in good health and CMV-seropositive. Each CDR3 is given with its conserved first and last residue. D genes are given only for firm matches. Some rows have no size entry. The others give once, few or many, or a class for an expanded clone.

TRBJ1-2 | 11 | NA | TRBV6-5 | NA | CATTMGSGYTF | TGTGCCACCACAATGGGTAGCGGCTACACCTTC
TRBJ2-7 | 15 | NA | TRBV7-2 | NA | CASSLGGTGGYEQYF | TGTGCCAGCAGCTTAGGAGGGACTGGGGGGTACGAGCAGTACTTC
TRBJ1-1 | 15 | NA | TRBV7-9 | NA | CASSPTAAVNTEAFF | TGTGCCAGCAGCCCGACAGCAGCCGTGAACACTGAAGCTTTCTTT
TRBJ1-1 | 13 | NA | TRBV27 | NA | CASRAGGRTEAFF | TGTGCCAGCAGAGCCGGGGGGCGGACTGAAGCTTTCTTT
TRBJ2-3 | 17 | NA | TRBV6-1 | TRBD2 | CASSGRIAGRGTDTQYF | TGTGCCAGCAGTGGCAGAATAGCGGGCCGGGGCACAGATACGCAGTATTTT
TRBJ2-7 | 17 | NA | TRBV9 | TRBD1 | CASSVGGVDRTSYEQYF | TGTGCCAGCAGCGTAGGAGGGGTGGACAGGACCTCCTACGAGCAGTACTTC
TRBJ2-7 | 15 | NA | TRBV28 | NA | CASSLSPESAYEQYF | TGTGCCAGCAGTTTATCCCCAGAATCAGCCTACGAGCAGTACTTC
TRBJ2-7 | 18 | NA | TRBV10-3 | NA | CAIREQGAVAGGIDEQYF | TGTGCCATCAGGGAACAGGGGGCCGTAGCGGGAGGTATTGACGAGCAGTACTTC
TRBJ1-2 | 15 | NA | TRBV5-1 | NA | CASSLDGMSNYGYTF | TGCGCCAGCAGCTTGGACGGGATGAGTAACTATGGCTACACCTTC
TRBJ1-4 | 13 | few | TRBV19 | NA | CASERGLNEKLFF | TGTGCCAGTGAAAGGGGATTAAATGAAAAACTGTTTTTT
TRBJ2-3 | 15 | NA | TRBV7-9 | TRBD2 | CASSSKAGGPDTQYF | TGTGCCAGCAGCTCCAAAGCGGGGGGGCCAGATACGCAGTATTTT
TRBJ1-2 | 14 | NA | TRBV10-3 | TRBD1 | CAIRRTGRDYGYTF | TGTGCCATCAGGCGGACAGGGAGGGACTATGGCTACACCTTC
TRBJ2-3 | 13 | few | TRBV15 | NA | CATSRDHADTQYF | TGTGCCACCAGCAGAGATCATGCAGATACGCAGTATTTT
TRBJ1-5 | 14 | NA | TRBV15 | NA | CATSLALSNQPQHF | TGTGCCACCAGTCTTGCCCTAAGCAATCAGCCCCAGCATTTT
TRBJ2-3 | 15 | NA | TRBV7-2 | TRBD2 | CASSFSGIAFDTQYF | TGTGCCAGCAGCTTTAGCGGGATTGCTTTTGATACGCAGTATTTT
TRBJ1-4 | 14 | NA | TRBV7-2 | NA | CASSLGTIGEKLFF | TGTGCCAGCAGCTTAGGAACGATCGGTGAAAAACTGTTTTTT
TRBJ2-3 | 14 | NA | TRBV27 | TRBD2 | CASSSLAAPDTQYF | TGTGCCAGCAGTTCCCTAGCGGCACCAGATACGCAGTATTTT
TRBJ1-2 | 14 | NA | TRBV28 | NA | CASSFDTGIYGYTF | TGTGCCAGCAGTTTCGACACAGGGATCTATGGCTACACCTTC
TRBJ2-7 | 15 | NA | TRBV6-6 | TRBD2 | CASRFGLAETYEQYF | TGTGCCAGCAGATTCGGACTAGCGGAAACCTACGAGCAGTACTTC
TRBJ2-5 | 13 | NA | TRBV11-2 | TRBD2 | CASSLTRGETQYF | TGTGCCAGCAGCTTAACGCGGGGGGAGACCCAGTACTTC
TRBJ2-7 | 14 | NA | TRBV7-8 | TRBD1 | CASSLQGNPYEQYF | TGTGCCAGCAGCCTACAGGGGAACCCCTACGAGCAGTACTTC
TRBJ2-3 | 13 | NA | TRBV11-3 | NA | CASSLGTVDTQYF | TGTGCCAGCAGCTTAGGAACGGTGGATACGCAGTATTTT
TRBJ1-1 | 12 | NA | TRBV11-2 | NA | CASSLVDKEAFF | TGTGCCAGCAGCTTAGTGGACAAGGAAGCTTTCTTT
TRBJ2-2 | 17 | NA | TRBV27 | TRBD1 | CASFRTGGNLGTGELFF | TGTGCCAGCTTCCGGACAGGGGGTAATCTGGGCACCGGGGAGCTGTTTTTT
TRBJ1-5 | 15 | NA | TRBV18 | TRBD1 | CASSLRQGSNQPQHF | TGTGCCAGCTCACTAAGACAGGGTAGTAATCAGCCCCAGCATTTT
TRBJ2-3 | 13 | NA | TRBV7-8 | NA | CASSLGAGDTQYF | TGTGCCAGCAGCTTAGGTGCAGGAGATACGCAGTATTTT
TRBJ2-3 | 20 | NA | TRBV9 | TRBD1 | CASSVDPIWQDRDETDTQYF | TGTGCCAGCAGCGTTGACCCCATCTGGCAGGACAGGGACGAGACAGATACGCAGTATTTT
TRBJ2-3 | 19 | NA | TRBV5-1 | TRBD2 | CASSPSRTSGRATTDTQYF | TGCGCCAGCAGCCCATCCCGAACTAGCGGGAGGGCCACGACAGATACGCAGTATTTT
TRBJ2-2 | 15 | NA | TRBV19 | NA | CASSMTRVNTGELFF | TGTGCCAGTAGTATGACCAGGGTGAACACCGGGGAGCTGTTTTTT
TRBJ2-7 | 13 | few | TRBV6-1 | NA | CASSPSVSYEQYF | TGTGCCAGCAGTCCTAGCGTCTCCTACGAGCAGTACTTC
TRBJ2-7 | 14 | once | TRBV25-1 | NA | CASSELGSSYEQYF | TGTGCCAGCAGTGAGCTGGGCAGCTCCTACGAGCAGTACTTC
TRBJ2-2 | 14 | NA | TRBV7-3 | TRBD1 | CASSPRTGGEELFF | TGTGCCAGCAGCCCCCGCACAGGGGGCGAGGAGCTGTTTTTT
TRBJ1-2 | 16 | few | TRBV10-3 | NA | CAISESPDSIRYGYTF | TGTGCCATCAGTGAGTCCCCGGACAGCATACGGTATGGCTACACCTTC
TRBJ2-2 | 16 | NA | TRBV9 | TRBD1 | CASSVGQGAGTGELFF | TGTGCCAGCAGCGTAGGACAGGGGGCGGGGACCGGGGAGCTGTTTTTT
TRBJ2-2 | 16 | NA | TRBV7-8 | NA | CASSLASGVRTGELFF | TGTGCCAGCAGCTTAGCTTCCGGGGTCCGAACCGGGGAGCTGTTTTTT
TRBJ2-1 | 16 | NA | TRBV27 | NA | CASSLQRWASYNEQFF | TGTGCCAGCAGTCTGCAGCGGTGGGCCTCCTACAATGAGCAGTTCTTC
TRBJ2-2 | 15 | once | TRBV6-5 | NA | CASSRDNANTGELFF | TGTGCCAGCAGCCGGGACAACGCGAACACCGGGGAGCTGTTTTTT
TRBJ1-2 | 15 | once | TRBV6-1 | TRBD1 | CASSEIGQGVYGYTF | TGTGCCAGCAGTGAAATAGGACAGGGCGTTTATGGCTACACCTTC
TRBJ2-7 | 15 | few | TRBV11-2 | NA | CASSSTETGRNEQYF | TGTGCCAGCAGCTCCACAGAGACAGGTAGGAACGAGCAGTACTTC
TRBJ1-5 | 12 | NA | TRBV10-2 | NA | CASTGGNQPQHF | TGCGCCAGCACAGGGGGCAATCAGCCCCAGCATTTT
TRBJ2-7 | 13 | NA | TRBV7-9 | TRBD1 | CASSLDRGYEQYF | TGTGCCAGCAGCTTAGACAGGGGCTACGAGCAGTACTTC
TRBJ1-4 | 16 | NA | TRBV7-9 | TRBD1 | CASSSLDRGPNEKLFF | TGTGCCAGCAGCTCGCTCGACAGGGGACCGAATGAAAAACTGTTTTTT
TRBJ2-1 | 13 | NA | TRBV27 | NA | CASRPTVDNEQFF | TGTGCCAGCAGGCCGACAGTCGACAATGAGCAGTTCTTC
TRBJ2-3 | 15 | NA | TRBV5-6 | TRBD1 | CASSFRTGGADTQYF | TGTGCCAGCAGCTTTCGGACAGGGGGCGCAGATACGCAGTATTTT
TRBJ2-1 | 14 | NA | TRBV28 | NA | CASRPGLGPNEQFF | TGTGCCAGCAGGCCGGGACTCGGTCCCAATGAGCAGTTCTTC
TRBJ2-7 | 17 | NA | TRBV7-6 | NA | CASSLGSAGIMNGEQYF | TGTGCCAGCAGCTTAGGATCCGCAGGAATCATGAATGGGGAGCAGTACTTC
TRBJ2-1 | 12 | NA | TRBV5-4 | NA | CASSRGTYEQFF | TGTGCCAGCAGCCGGGGGACGTATGAGCAGTTCTTC
TRBJ2-7 | 15 | NA | TRBV7-2 | NA | CASSLDSGLVGEQYF | TGTGCCAGCAGCTTGGACAGTGGGTTAGTAGGTGAGCAGTACTTC
TRBJ2-1 | 17 | NA | TRBV7-6 | TRBD1 | CASSLVRTGGSYNEQFF | TGTGCCAGCAGCTTAGTGCGGACAGGGGGCTCCTACAATGAGCAGTTCTTC
TRBJ2-2 | 12 | NA | TRBV19 | NA | CASSTGTGELFF | TGTGCCAGTAGTACGGGTACCGGGGAGCTGTTTTTT
TRBJ2-3 | 14 | NA | TRBV11-3 | NA | CASSLQGLTDTQYF | TGTGCCAGCAGCTTACAGGGGCTGACAGATACGCAGTATTTT
TRBJ2-7 | 11 | few | TRBV7-9 | NA | CASSSGNEQYF | TGTGCCAGCAGCTCGGGTAACGAGCAGTACTTC